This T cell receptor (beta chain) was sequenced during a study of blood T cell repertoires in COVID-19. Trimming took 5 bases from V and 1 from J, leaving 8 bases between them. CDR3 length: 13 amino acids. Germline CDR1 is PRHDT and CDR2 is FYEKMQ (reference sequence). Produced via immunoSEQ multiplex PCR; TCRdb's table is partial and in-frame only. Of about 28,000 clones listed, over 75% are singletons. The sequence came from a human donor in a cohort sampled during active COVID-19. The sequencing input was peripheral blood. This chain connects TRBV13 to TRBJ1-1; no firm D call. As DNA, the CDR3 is TGTGCCAGCAGCCGGGTTGGGAACACTGAAGCTTTCTTT. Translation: CASSRVGNTEAFF.